The 19 T cell receptor beta chains presented below share a single source sample, sequenced in a study of blood T cell repertoires in COVID-19. Using immunoSEQ multiplex PCR, the repertoire was profiled, and TCRdb retains in-frame clones only, with some absent. The sample carries some 150,000 clones, approximately 86% recorded once. The specimen was peripheral blood. These receptors came from a man aged 60 to 75 who had recovered from COVID-19.

The chain links TRBV7-3 to TRBJ2-1; TRBD2 is a possible D gene (6 bases). V was clipped by 5 bases and J by 7 bases, with 18 bases between them. Germline values: CDR1 SGHTA, CDR2 FQGTGA. CDR3 length: 15 amino acids. The DNA of the CDR3 is TGTGCCAGCAGCCCGCCCGGGGGTGGCAAGAATGAGCAGTTCTTC. This translates into CASSPPGGGKNEQFF. Full variable domain (remainder filled in from reference TRBV7-3 and TRBJ2-1): GAGVSQTPSNKVTEKGKYVELRCDPISGHTALYWYRQSLGQGPEFLIYFQGTGAADDSGLPNDRFFAVRPEGSVSTLKIQRTERGDSAVYLCASSPPGGGKNEQFFGPGTRLTVL.

This clone showed up just once. V and J are TRBV2 and TRBJ1-5; the D gene is possibly TRBD1 (5 bases). Germline lookup yields CDR1 SNHLY and CDR2 FYNNEI. V shed 6 bases and J shed 4 bases, with 16 bases lying between them. The CDR3 has 15 residues. The CDR3 is CASRPSGQDNQPQHF. The CDR3 nucleotides are TGTGCCAGCAGACCCTCAGGGCAGGATAATCAGCCCCAGCATTTT.

The chain couples TRBV5-6 to TRBJ1-4; D ambiguous. This CDR3 is 16 amino acids long. The V gene lost 4 bases and the J gene lost 3 bases, with 16 bases spanning the gap. The germline V gene encodes CDR1 SGHDT and CDR2 YYEEEE. The chain's CDR3 is CASSDSGSRANEKLFF. The CDR3 nucleotides are TGTGCCAGCAGCGACTCCGGCTCACGGGCTAATGAAAAACTGTTTTTT.

This chain connects TRBV6-5 to TRBJ2-3, with D possibly being TRBD2 (7 bases). The V and J ends lost 10 bases and 11 bases respectively, with 22 bases between them. The length of the CDR3 is 13 residues. Germline lookup yields CDR1 MNHEY and CDR2 SVGAGI. The CDR3, as DNA: TGTGCCACCACAGAGGTGGGGGGGCGAATGCAGTATTTT. Amino acids: CATTEVGGRMQYF.

The chain couples TRBV2 to TRBJ2-7; TRBD1 matches 10 bases. Trimming removed 7 bases from V and 5 bases from J; junction bases left unmatched: 8. Germline-derived CDR1 and CDR2 are SNHLY and FYNNEI. The CDR3 length is 14 residues. The CDR3 DNA reads TGTGCCAGCATAGGAGGAGACAGGGGGCACGAGCAGTACTTC. Its protein is CASIGGDRGHEQYF.

In DNA, the CDR3 is TGTGCCAGCAATTCACAGGGGCGTGAGGAAAAACTGTTTTTT. It is translated as CASNSQGREEKLFF. This rearrangement joins TRBV2 to TRBJ1-4, with 7 bases that match TRBD1. The V and J ends lost 7 bases and 8 bases, in that order; junction bases with no gene match: 10. Looked up from germline, CDR1 is SNHLY and CDR2 is FYNNEI. The length of the CDR3 is 14 residues.

The J gene is TRBJ2-3, the V gene TRBV7-8; 8 bases are a match to TRBD1. This CDR3 spans 16 amino acids. J gave up 5 bases and V 2 bases, and 9 bases lay outside the gene matches. The germline V gene has CDR1 SGHVS and CDR2 FQNEAQ. CDR3 nucleotide sequence: TGTGCCAGCAGCTTAACACGACAGGGGCGAGGAGATACGCAGTATTTT. The encoded protein is CASSLTRQGRGDTQYF.

CDR3 residues: CASSRDRADEQFF. DNA for the CDR3: TGTGCCAGCTCACGGGACAGGGCCGATGAGCAGTTCTTC. The genes are TRBV18 and TRBJ2-1; 9 bases map to TRBD1. Germline V gene lookup returns CDR1 KGHSH and CDR2 LQKENI. The CDR3 is 13 amino acids. Losses at the gene ends were 4 bases for V and 8 bases for J; bases not matched to a gene: 3.

This clone showed up just once. This chain connects TRBV3-1 (or the pseudogene TRBV3-2) to TRBJ1-6; 9 bases are shared with TRBD1. Losses at the gene ends were 4 bases for V and 6 bases for J; bases not matched to a gene: 4. Per the germline V gene, CDR1 is LGHDT and CDR2 is YNNKEL (reference sequence). The CDR3 has 15 amino acids. The CDR3 DNA reads TGTGCCAGCAGCCCTTCGGACAGGGGTAATTCACCCCTCCACTTT. Translation gives CASSPSDRGNSPLHF.

The chain combines TRBV19 with TRBJ1-1; D unresolved. The V gene lost 7 bases and the J gene lost 4 bases, with 16 bases spanning the gap. CDR1 and CDR2 from the germline V gene are LNHDA and SQIVND (reference sequence). The CDR3 has 14 amino acids. For the CDR3, the DNA is TGTGCCAGTATTCCATCAGGTGGTGGCACTGAAGCTTTCTTT. Amino acids: CASIPSGGGTEAFF. Supplemented by reference TRBV19 and TRBJ1-1, the full variable domain reads DGGITQSPKYLFRKEGQNVTLSCEQNLNHDAMYWYRQDPGQGLRLIYYSQIVNDFQKGDIAEGYSVSREKKESFPLTVTSAQKNPTAFYLCASIPSGGGTEAFFGQGTRLTVV.

The V call is TRBV7-5, the J call TRBJ2-1; TRBD2 is taken as the D call from the table, unchecked against the DNA. TRBV7-5 is a pseudogene segment. The CDR3 contains 15 residues. CDR3 in DNA: TGTGCCAGAAGCCCAGCGGGCGCCAGGGACAATGAGCAGTTCTTC. Amino acid sequence: CARSPAGARDNEQFF.

The V gene is TRBV5-6, the J gene TRBJ1-2; D remains ambiguous. Trimming pared 4 bases from V and 4 bases from J, leaving 5 bases between. CDR1 is SGHDT and CDR2 is YYEEEE in the germline V gene. The CDR3 covers 11 residues. As DNA, the CDR3 is TGTGCCAGCAGCCTCTCCTATGGCTACACCTTC. Translating gives CASSLSYGYTF.

The chain recombines TRBV11-2 with TRBJ1-3; 7 bases line up with TRBD1. Germline CDR1 SGHAT, CDR2 FQNNGV. Trimming at V came to 1 base and at J to 0 bases, leaving 9 bases not matched to a gene. This CDR3 comprises 18 residues. CDR3 sequence: CASSLVGGTASSGNTIYF. The CDR3 DNA reads TGTGCCAGCAGCTTAGTAGGGGGGACAGCAAGCTCTGGAAACACCATATATTTT.

This chain links TRBV19 with TRBJ2-1, with 10 bases lining up with TRBD1. V lost 10 bases to trimming and J lost 0 bases; unmatched junction nucleotides: 3. Looked up from germline, CDR1 is LNHDA and CDR2 is SQIVND (reference sequence). CDR3 length: 14 amino acids. The CDR3 loop reads CATWDRGSYNEQFF. The CDR3 nucleotides are TGTGCCACTTGGGACAGGGGCTCCTACAATGAGCAGTTCTTC.

This CDR3 is CASSRPGQGEETQYF. CDR3 DNA: TGTGCCAGCAGTCGCCCGGGACAGGGGGAAGAGACCCAGTACTTC. The chain links TRBV6-6 to TRBJ2-5, with TRBD1 identical over 11 bases. The CDR3 is made up of 15 amino acids. Germline lookup yields CDR1 MNHNY and CDR2 SVGAGI (reference sequence). V dropped 5 bases and J dropped 3; count of bases not matched to a gene: 5.

The V and J genes are TRBV9 and TRBJ1-1; TRBD1 might be the D (6 bases). Germline values: CDR1 SGDLS, CDR2 YYNGEE. V dropped 0 bases and J dropped 3 bases, with 12 bases sitting between them. This CDR3 comprises 15 residues. The CDR3 coding sequence is TGTGCCAGCAGCGTAGGTGGGGGGGCTTACACTGAAGCTTTCTTT. This encodes CASSVGGGAYTEAFF. The full variable domain, completed using reference TRBV9 and TRBJ1-1, is DSGVTQTPKHLITATGQRVTLRCSPRSGDLSVYWYQQSLDQGLQFLIQYYNGEERAKGNILERFSAQQFPDLHSELNLSSLELGDSALYFCASSVGGGAYTEAFFGQGTRLTVV.

The V call is TRBV6-2 or TRBV6-3, the J call TRBJ2-7; 7 bases map to TRBD1. This CDR3 is 12 amino acids long. V lost 4 bases and J lost 5; bases outside the gene matches: 2. Germline V lookup: CDR1 MNHEY, CDR2 SVGEGT. This CDR3 reads CASSLGTDEQYF. The CDR3 DNA is TGTGCCAGCAGTTTAGGGACAGACGAGCAGTACTTC.

This sequence joins TRBV5-4 and TRBJ2-5; D is ambiguous. The V gene lost 4 bases and the J gene lost 2 bases, with 12 bases spanning the gap. The CDR3 spans 14 residues. The V gene's germline CDR1 is SGHNT and CDR2 YYREEE (reference sequence). The CDR3 reads CASSPPNQQETQYF. The CDR3 region has the DNA TGTGCCAGCAGCCCCCCAAACCAGCAAGAGACCCAGTACTTC.

The chain joins TRBV19 to TRBJ1-5, with 10 positions matching TRBD1. V dropped 4 bases and J dropped 7; count of bases not matched to a gene: 10. Germline CDR1 and CDR2: LNHDA and SQIVND (reference sequence). The CDR3 consists of 16 residues. CDR3 loop: CASSTRDRGEGQPQHF. CDR3 nucleotides: TGTGCCAGTAGTACGCGGGACAGGGGAGAGGGACAGCCCCAGCATTTT. Full variable domain (outside the CDR3, taken from reference TRBV19 and TRBJ1-5): DGGITQSPKYLFRKEGQNVTLSCEQNLNHDAMYWYRQDPGQGLRLIYYSQIVNDFQKGDIAEGYSVSREKKESFPLTVTSAQKNPTAFYLCASSTRDRGEGQPQHFGDGTRLSIL.